Following are 19 T cell receptor beta chains from one sample sequenced in a study of PD-L1 blockade in urothelial cancer. The table came from immunoSEQ multiplex PCR; TCRdb's copy has only in-frame clones and leaves some out. Of around 100,000 clones in the sample, approximately 85% were seen once. The sequencing used PBMCs, collected around atezolizumab (anti-PD-L1) treatment. Receptors originate from a man aged 45-60 years with urothelial cancer.

The chain combines TRBV19 with TRBJ1-6, with 8 bases aligning to TRBD1. CDR3 length: 16 amino acids. Germline V gene lookup returns CDR1 LNHDA and CDR2 SQIVND (reference sequence). Trimming took 4 bases from V and 2 from J; bases not matched to a gene: 4. In nucleotides, the CDR3 is TGTGCCAGTAGTACAGGGGGCCCGGCCTATAATTCACCCCTCCACTTT. Translated: CASSTGGPAYNSPLHF.

The chain carries TRBV18 and TRBJ1-4; 7 nucleotides align to TRBD1. The CDR3 consists of 13 residues. Per the germline V gene, CDR1 is KGHSH and CDR2 is LQKENI. The junction had 3 bases not matched to a gene; V was cut back by 6 bases and J by 5 bases. CDR3 sequence: CASSQGQNEKLFF. The CDR3 DNA follows: TGTGCCAGCTCCCAGGGACAGAATGAAAAACTGTTTTTT.

V usage is TRBV5-6 and J usage is TRBJ2-4, with 7 bases aligning to TRBD1. This CDR3 region has 16 residues. V lost 2 bases and J lost 2; bases outside the gene matches: 7. The germline V gene encodes CDR1 SGHDT and CDR2 YYEEEE. As DNA, the CDR3 is TGTGCCAGCAGCTTCCTGTCAGGGGGATCCAAAAACATTCAGTACTTC. This codes for CASSFLSGGSKNIQYF.

This sequence joins TRBV2 and TRBJ1-4, with D perhaps matching TRBD1 (6 bases). Germline CDR1 reads SNHLY; CDR2 reads FYNNEI. The V and J ends lost 10 bases and 7 bases respectively, with 22 bases between them. CDR3 length equals 15 residues. The CDR3 DNA follows: TGTGCCACCCGGGGTGGGGACATCGTGAGTGAAAAACTGTTTTTT. Translating gives CATRGGDIVSEKLFF.

The chain couples TRBV4-2 to TRBJ1-2, with D maybe TRBD1 (6 bases). The germline gives CDR1 LGHNA, CDR2 YNFKEQ. This CDR3 contains 13 residues. V was shortened by 2 bases and J by 3 bases, with 7 bases between the two germline ends. This chain's CDR3 is CASSQPGDYGYTF. The DNA for the CDR3 is TGTGCCAGCAGCCAACCAGGGGACTATGGCTACACCTTC.

With respect to this clone: Different DNA sequences within this sample yield the same CDR3. The CDR3 sequence: CASSVSGSTDTQYF. As DNA, the CDR3 is TGTGCCAGCAGCGTATCAGGGAGCACAGATACGCAGTATTTT. The chain joins TRBV9 to TRBJ2-3; tentative D call: TRBD1 (5 bases). CDR1 and CDR2 (germline): SGDLS, YYNGEE. The CDR3 sequence is 14 residues long. V lost 1 base and J 0 bases, leaving 6 bases between the germline ends.

This chain joins TRBV4-1 and TRBJ2-2; D may be TRBD2 (5 bases). The CDR3 runs 13 residues. The ends were cut back, 3 bases at V and 4 bases at J, with 6 bases in the middle. Germline CDR1 MGHRA, CDR2 YSYEKL. CDR3 coding DNA: TGCGCCAGCAGCCACGGAGGCACCGGGGAGCTGTTTTTT. It yields the protein CASSHGGTGELFF.

V is TRBV10-2 and J is TRBJ1-1; D unclear. Trimming removed 5 bases from V and 6 bases from J, with 13 bases in between. The CDR3 contains 13 residues. Per the germline V gene, CDR1 is WSHSY and CDR2 is SAAADI. This CDR3 is CASSNTIGAEAFF. In nucleotides, the CDR3 is TGCGCCAGCAGTAACACCATCGGGGCTGAAGCTTTCTTT.

This chain connects TRBV2 to TRBJ2-5; 12 bases are shared with TRBD2. Germline-derived CDR1 and CDR2 are SNHLY and FYNNEI. V was clipped by 3 bases and J by 0 bases; unmatched bases: 14. The length of the CDR3 is 20 residues. The CDR3 sequence: CASSDLTVIRTSGDQETQYF. CDR3 DNA sequence: TGTGCCAGCAGTGACCTTACAGTTATACGGACTAGCGGGGACCAAGAGACCCAGTACTTC. Full variable domain (rest looked up from reference TRBV2 and TRBJ2-5): EPEVTQTPSHQVTQMGQEVILRCVPISNHLYFYWYRQILGQKVEFLVSFYNNEISEKSEIFDDQFSVERPDGSNFTLKIRSTKLEDSAMYFCASSDLTVIRTSGDQETQYFGPGTRLLVL.

The rearrangement joins TRBV6-6 to TRBJ2-5, with a tentative D call TRBD1 (6 bases). V lost 8 bases and J lost 1, with 20 bases in between. Germline CDR1 reads MNHNY; CDR2 reads SVGAGI (reference sequence). The CDR3 contains 16 residues. The CDR3 DNA follows: TGTGCCAGCCGGTGGGGCCGCCGACAGGCCCAAGAGACCCAGTACTTC. The encoded protein is CASRWGRRQAQETQYF.

The chain has TRBV10-3 and TRBJ2-7, with D possibly matching TRBD2 (7 bases). V lost 6 bases and J lost 6, with 18 bases in between. This CDR3 has 14 amino acids. The germline V gene has CDR1 ENHRY and CDR2 SYGVKD. The DNA of the CDR3 is TGTGCCATCAGCGTGGGGGGGGCCACGTCCGAGCAGTACTTC. This encodes CAISVGGATSEQYF.

The chain recombines TRBV2 with TRBJ1-6; 8 bases line up with TRBD1. The CDR3 totals 16 residues. The V gene end was trimmed by 6 bases and the J gene end by 4 bases; junction bases not matched to a gene: 8. Per the germline V gene, CDR1 is SNHLY and CDR2 is FYNNEI. In nucleotides, the CDR3 is TGTGCCAGCAGCAAGACAGGGGAAGAATATAATTCACCCCTCCACTTT. This encodes CASSKTGEEYNSPLHF.

V is TRBV9 and J is TRBJ2-2, with D perhaps matching TRBD1 (7 bases). CDR1 is SGDLS, CDR2 YYNGEE, per germline. This CDR3 is built from 15 residues. V gave up 4 bases and J gave up 5 bases, with 15 bases separating them. The CDR3 sequence: CASSRWRGQTGELFF. In DNA, the CDR3 is TGTGCCAGCAGCCGCTGGCGGGGACAGACCGGGGAGCTGTTTTTT. Looking up the rest from reference TRBV9 and TRBJ2-2 gives the full variable domain: DSGVTQTPKHLITATGQRVTLRCSPRSGDLSVYWYQQSLDQGLQFLIQYYNGEERAKGNILERFSAQQFPDLHSELNLSSLELGDSALYFCASSRWRGQTGELFFGEGSRLTVL.

V usage is TRBV10-3 and J usage is TRBJ1-4; D is ambiguous. With 0 bases removed from V and 3 bases from J, the gap between germline ends came to 8 bases. Germline V gives CDR1 ENHRY, CDR2 SYGVKD. The CDR3 has 15 amino acids. Here the CDR3 reads CAISESGGPNEKLFF. The CDR3 region has the DNA TGTGCCATCAGTGAGTCCGGAGGGCCTAATGAAAAACTGTTTTTT.

The chain combines TRBV4-1 with TRBJ2-5; D may be TRBD2 (5 bases). Deletions cut 2 bases from V and 4 bases from J, with 14 bases between. Germline V gene lookup returns CDR1 MGHRA and CDR2 YSYEKL. The CDR3 sequence is 15 residues long. This CDR3 is CASSQYLSVGETQYF. The CDR3 nucleotides read TGCGCCAGCAGCCAATATCTTAGCGTGGGAGAGACCCAGTACTTC.

CDR3 region: CASSSGTPNTGELFF. As DNA, the CDR3 is TGTGCCAGCAGCTCCGGGACACCCAACACCGGGGAGCTGTTTTTT. The chain uses TRBV5-4 and TRBJ2-2; a possible D gene is TRBD1 (6 bases). Trimming cost V 3 bases and J 2 bases, with 11 bases left between them. The length of the CDR3 is 15 residues. Germline values: CDR1 SGHNT, CDR2 YYREEE (reference sequence).

The chain has TRBV18 and TRBJ2-7, with TRBD2 as a possible D gene (6 bases). This CDR3 has 14 amino acids. Germline loops: CDR1 KGHSH, CDR2 LQKENI. The germline V and J ends were trimmed by 3 bases and 7 bases, with 16 bases remaining between them. CDR3 region: CASSPSGARGEQYF. In nucleotides, the CDR3 is TGTGCCAGCTCACCTTCCGGGGCCCGGGGGGAGCAGTACTTC.

As concerns this clone: The junction differs from germline at one of its ends, possibly a read error. The V gene is TRBV6-1, the J gene TRBJ2-2; 8 bases are a match to TRBD2. Germline values: CDR1 MNHNS, CDR2 SASEGT. The CDR3 is made up of 18 amino acids. The CDR3 is CAISEQQAGVLSTGELFF. CDR3 coding DNA: TGTGCCATCAGTGAACAACAAGCGGGAGTCCTTAGCACCGGGGAGCTGTTTTTT.

The J gene is TRBJ2-5, the V gene TRBV6-5, with no clear D. The CDR3 has 15 amino acids. The V and J ends lost 0 bases and 2 bases respectively, with 10 bases between them. Germline CDR1 is MNHEY and CDR2 is SVGAGI. The chain's CDR3 is CASSYSYRKQETQYF. CDR3 sequence (DNA): TGTGCCAGCAGTTACTCCTACAGAAAACAAGAGACCCAGTACTTC.